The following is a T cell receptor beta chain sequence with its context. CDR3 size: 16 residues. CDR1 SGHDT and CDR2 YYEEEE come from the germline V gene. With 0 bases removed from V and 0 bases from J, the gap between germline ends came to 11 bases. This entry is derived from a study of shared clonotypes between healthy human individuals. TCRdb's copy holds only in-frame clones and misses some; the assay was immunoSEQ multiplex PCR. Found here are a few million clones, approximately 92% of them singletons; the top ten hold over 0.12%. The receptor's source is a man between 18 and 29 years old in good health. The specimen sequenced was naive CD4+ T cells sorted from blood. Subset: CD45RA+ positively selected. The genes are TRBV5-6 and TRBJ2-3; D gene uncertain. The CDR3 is CASSLVRLASTDTQYF. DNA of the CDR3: TGTGCCAGCAGCTTGGTTCGACTGGCTAGCACAGATACGCAGTATTTT.